These 4 T cell receptor beta chains share one sample of origin, sequenced in a study of blood T cell repertoires in COVID-19. Assay used: immunoSEQ multiplex PCR; TCRdb lists only in-frame clones, some missing. The sample contains some 190,000 clones, approximately 85% of which appear only once. Specimen: peripheral blood. The receptor set was obtained from a woman in her seventies with active or convalescent COVID-19.

The J gene is TRBJ2-7, the V gene TRBV6-1; TRBD2 aligns across 10 bases. The ends lost 2 bases at V and 0 bases at J; junction bases unmatched: 1. The CDR3 has 15 residues. Germline V gene sequence: CDR1 MNHNS, CDR2 SASEGT. The CDR3 here is CASSESSGSSYEQYF. The CDR3 coding sequence is TGTGCCAGCAGTGAATCTAGCGGGAGCTCCTACGAGCAGTACTTC.

This chain uses TRBV3-1 (or the pseudogene TRBV3-2) with TRBJ2-7; TRBD1 matches 9 bases. Per germline, CDR1 LGHDT and CDR2 YNNKEL (reference sequence). J gave up 1 base and V 1 base, and 5 bases lay outside the gene matches. There are 16 residues in the CDR3. CDR3 sequence: CASSQAGTGRSYEQYF. CDR3 DNA sequence: TGTGCCAGCAGCCAAGCCGGGACAGGGAGGTCCTACGAGCAGTACTTC.

The V gene is TRBV5-4, the J gene TRBJ1-2, with D uncertain. Trimming removed 0 bases from V and 8 bases from J, with 11 bases in between. The germline CDR1 and CDR2 sequences are SGHNT and YYREEE (reference sequence). CDR3 length equals 13 residues. The CDR3 loop is CASSLGGLVGYTF. CDR3 nucleotides: TGTGCCAGCAGCTTGGGCGGTCTGGTCGGCTACACCTTC.

A remark on this clone: Other DNA sequences of this sample code for an identical CDR3. The rearrangement joins TRBV18 to TRBJ2-5; no definite D call. Germline CDR1 and CDR2: KGHSH and LQKENI. There are 12 residues in the CDR3. V was cut by 4 bases and J by 1 base, with 4 bases left in between. The CDR3 sequence is CASSQRQETQYF. CDR3 in DNA: TGTGCCAGCTCACAGCGCCAAGAGACCCAGTACTTC.